These 28 T cell receptor beta chains were all obtained from the same sample, sequenced in a study of shared clonotypes between healthy human individuals. Assay used: immunoSEQ multiplex PCR; TCRdb lists only in-frame clones, some missing. The repertoire has 700,000 or so clones, roughly 78% of them found once; the top ten carry 1.8%. Material for sequencing was memory CD4+ T cells sorted from blood. The sample's subset: CD45RA-negative fraction. The receptors come from a woman aged 25-40 years in good health.

V is TRBV2 and J is TRBJ2-2, with TRBD1 as a possible D gene (5 bases). Germline CDR1 and CDR2: SNHLY and FYNNEI. Deletions cut 6 bases from V and 3 bases from J, with 8 bases between. The CDR3 is made up of 13 amino acids. The CDR3 DNA follows: TGTGCCAGCAGCGCAGGGTACACCGGGGAGCTGTTTTTT. Protein product: CASSAGYTGELFF. The full variable domain, its missing parts supplied by reference TRBV2 and TRBJ2-2, is EPEVTQTPSHQVTQMGQEVILRCVPISNHLYFYWYRQILGQKVEFLVSFYNNEISEKSEIFDDQFSVERPDGSNFTLKIRSTKLEDSAMYFCASSAGYTGELFFGEGSRLTVL.

The V call is TRBV5-4, the J call TRBJ2-2; TRBD2 matches 13 bases. Germline V gene sequence: CDR1 SGHNT, CDR2 YYREEE (reference sequence). This CDR3 contains 18 residues. The V gene end was trimmed by 5 bases and the J gene end by 6 bases; junction bases not matched to a gene: 13. In nucleotides, the CDR3 is TGTGCCAGCAGTAACGGACTAGCGGGAGTAGGTAGCGCCGGGGAGCTGTTTTTT. This sequence encodes CASSNGLAGVGSAGELFF. Complete variable domain (other parts from reference TRBV5-4 and TRBJ2-2): ETGVTQSPTHLIKTRGQQVTLRCSSQSGHNTVSWYQQALGQGPQFIFQYYREEENGRGNFPPRFSGLQFPNYSSELNVNALELDDSALYLCASSNGLAGVGSAGELFFGEGSRLTVL.

The chain joins TRBV11-2 to TRBJ2-4, with D perhaps TRBD2 (6 bases). Germline CDR1 SGHAT, CDR2 FQNNGV. V lost 5 bases to trimming and J lost 1 base, with 18 bases between them. This CDR3 spans 17 amino acids. The CDR3: CASSPTPEGWAKNIQYF. In nucleotides, the CDR3 is TGTGCCAGCAGCCCCACACCGGAGGGGTGGGCCAAAAACATTCAGTACTTC.

The chain couples TRBV11-3 to TRBJ2-1; TRBD2 agrees at 11 bases. CDR3 size: 16 residues. The V and J ends lost 3 bases and 3 bases, in that order; junction bases with no gene match: 4. CDR1 is SGHNT, CDR2 YENEEA, per germline. In nucleotides, the CDR3 is TGTGCCAGCAGCTTGGATAGCGGGAGGGTCTACAATGAGCAGTTCTTC. This encodes CASSLDSGRVYNEQFF. Variable domain in full (rest from reference TRBV11-3 and TRBJ2-1): EAGVVQSPRYKIIEKKQPVAFWCNPISGHNTLYWYLQNLGQGPELLIRYENEEAVDDSQLPKDRFSAERLKGVDSTLKIQPAELGDSAVYLCASSLDSGRVYNEQFFGPGTRLTVL.

The chain couples TRBV25-1 to TRBJ2-1; D gene uncertain. The CDR3 runs to 11 residues. In germline, CDR1 is MGHDK, CDR2 SYGVNS. V was trimmed by 7 bases and J by 5 bases, leaving 6 bases between them. The CDR3 DNA reads TGTGCCAGCACTATAGACAATGAGCAGTTCTTC. Translation gives CASTIDNEQFF. The full variable domain, rest sourced from reference TRBV25-1 and TRBJ2-1, is EADIYQTPRYLVIGTGKKITLECSQTMGHDKMYWYQQDPGMELHLIHYSYGVNSTEKGDLSSESTVSRIRTEHFPLTLESARPSHTSQYLCASTIDNEQFFGPGTRLTVL.

The V gene is TRBV27, the J gene TRBJ2-4; D is possibly TRBD1 (6 bases). Trimming shortened V by 9 bases and J by 1 base, and 19 bases separated the two germline ends. The germline V gene has CDR1 MNHEY and CDR2 SMNVEV (reference sequence). CDR3 length: 16 residues. CDR3 loop: CARPHQQGTAKNIQYF. The CDR3 coding sequence is TGTGCCAGACCCCACCAACAGGGTACGGCCAAAAACATTCAGTACTTC.

The chain uses TRBV7-9 and TRBJ1-1; D call uncertain. The CDR3 length is 14 residues. Trimming stripped 1 base from V and 5 bases from J, with 11 bases between. Looked up from germline, CDR1 is SEHNR and CDR2 is FQNEAQ (reference sequence). The CDR3 here is CASSLGTIETEAFF. DNA for the CDR3: TGTGCCAGCAGCTTAGGTACCATCGAGACTGAAGCTTTCTTT.

This clone was observed once. V and J are TRBV14 and TRBJ2-2; 7 bases line up with TRBD2. V dropped 3 bases and J dropped 3; count of bases not matched to a gene: 1. In germline, CDR1 is SGHDN, CDR2 FVKESK. The CDR3 totals 14 residues. The CDR3: CASSQLADTGELFF. As DNA, the CDR3 is TGTGCCAGCAGCCAGCTAGCGGACACCGGGGAGCTGTTTTTT.

V and J are TRBV2 and TRBJ1-3, with D possibly TRBD1 on 6 matching bases. Germline V gives CDR1 SNHLY, CDR2 FYNNEI. Trimming shortened V by 5 bases and J by 2 bases, and 13 bases separated the two germline ends. The CDR3 extends over 15 amino acids. In DNA form, the CDR3 reads TGTGCCAGCAGTTTTGAGGGGGTTCCTGGAAACACCATATATTTT. Translation: CASSFEGVPGNTIYF.

The V and J genes are TRBV13 and TRBJ2-4, with 13 bases aligning to TRBD2. CDR3 size: 16 residues. The germline gives CDR1 PRHDT, CDR2 FYEKMQ (reference sequence). V shed 6 bases, J shed 5 bases, and the junction held 7 bases outside the gene matches. CDR3 nucleotide sequence: TGTGCCAGCAGTGGGGGGACTAGCGGGAATGAAAACATTCAGTACTTC. Its translation is CASSGGTSGNENIQYF.

The V call is TRBV2, the J call TRBJ2-5; 13 bases line up with TRBD2. Losses at the gene ends were 0 bases for V and 2 bases for J; bases not matched to a gene: 0. Germline CDR1 SNHLY, CDR2 FYNNEI. The CDR3 has 16 residues. CDR3 nucleotides: TGTGCCAGCAGTGAAGCGGGACTAGCGGGACAAGAGACCCAGTACTTC. Translation gives CASSEAGLAGQETQYF.

The rearrangement links TRBV28 to TRBJ2-7; possible D gene TRBD1, 6 bases. The germline V and J ends were trimmed by 6 bases and 4 bases, with 19 bases remaining between them. Germline V gives CDR1 MDHEN, CDR2 SYDVKM. CDR3 length: 15 residues. The chain's CDR3 is CASRPGAGEAYEQYF. Here the CDR3 DNA reads TGTGCCAGCAGACCTGGGGCAGGGGAAGCGTACGAGCAGTACTTC.

This clone was counted at least ten times. This sequence joins TRBV6-6 and TRBJ2-7; TRBD1 matches at 8 bases. CDR1 is MNHNY and CDR2 is SVGAGI in the germline V gene (reference sequence). V dropped 4 bases and J dropped 5; count of bases not matched to a gene: 13. This CDR3 is built from 16 residues. The DNA of the CDR3 is TGTGCCAGCAGTTGGGCCTCCGACAGGGGTGCCGACGAGCAGTACTTC. Translation: CASSWASDRGADEQYF.

The chain joins TRBV29-1 to TRBJ2-1; D may be TRBD2 (5 bases). The CDR3 runs 11 residues. V gave up 7 bases and J gave up 7 bases, with 11 bases separating them. CDR1 and CDR2 (germline): SQVTM, ANQGSEA. The CDR3 sequence is CSAGGVNEQFF. The CDR3 DNA sequence: TGCAGCGCCGGAGGAGTGAATGAGCAGTTCTTC.

The genes are TRBV28 and TRBJ1-5; 9 bases map to TRBD1. This CDR3 has 15 residues. Germline V gene data show CDR1 as MDHEN and CDR2 as SYDVKM. The V and J ends lost 10 bases and 6 bases, in that order; junction bases with no gene match: 13. The CDR3 reads CATTGVGQGIQPQHF. Here the CDR3 DNA reads TGTGCCACCACCGGCGTGGGACAGGGAATTCAGCCCCAGCATTTT.

In its sample, this clone was seen many times. This rearrangement joins TRBV18 to TRBJ2-4; 15 bases are shared with TRBD2. V lost 2 bases and J lost 1; bases outside the gene matches: 3. Germline-derived CDR1 and CDR2 are KGHSH and LQKENI. This CDR3 region has 18 residues. The CDR3 loop reads CASSPGLAGGPAKNIQYF. The CDR3 DNA follows: TGTGCCAGCTCACCAGGACTAGCGGGAGGGCCGGCCAAAAACATTCAGTACTTC.

The rearrangement links TRBV2 to TRBJ2-3, with D uncertain. The CDR3 extends over 14 amino acids. V lost 4 bases and J 4 bases, leaving 12 bases between the germline ends. Germline V gene data show CDR1 as SNHLY and CDR2 as FYNNEI. For the CDR3, the DNA is TGTGCCAGCAGTGGGACCTACACGGCAGATACGCAGTATTTT. Encoded protein: CASSGTYTADTQYF.

This chain links TRBV4-2 with TRBJ1-1; D uncertain. The CDR3 runs to 15 residues. Per the germline V gene, CDR1 is LGHNA and CDR2 is YNFKEQ. V was trimmed by 4 bases and J by 8 bases, leaving 20 bases between them. CDR3 in amino acids: CASSLQDGEVNEAFF. In DNA form, the CDR3 reads TGTGCCAGCAGCCTCCAAGATGGGGAGGTGAACGAAGCTTTCTTT.

V is TRBV28 and J is TRBJ1-5, with unresolved D. V was clipped by 7 bases and J by 4 bases, with 8 bases between them. The germline gives CDR1 MDHEN, CDR2 SYDVKM. This CDR3 has 12 amino acids. Here the CDR3 DNA reads TGTGCCAGCAATCAGAGGAATCAGCCCCAGCATTTT. Translation gives CASNQRNQPQHF.

The genes are TRBV28 and TRBJ2-6, with TRBD1 identical over 10 bases. Germline lookup yields CDR1 MDHEN and CDR2 SYDVKM. V lost 3 bases to trimming and J lost 2 bases; unmatched junction nucleotides: 7. The CDR3 totals 18 residues. CDR3 nucleotides: TGTGCCAGCAGTTTCACGGGACAGGGGCGAGCTGGGGCCAACGTCCTGACTTTC. Its protein is CASSFTGQGRAGANVLTF. The full variable domain, rest sourced from reference TRBV28 and TRBJ2-6, is DVKVTQSSRYLVKRTGEKVFLECVQDMDHENMFWYRQDPGLGLRLIYFSYDVKMKEKGDIPEGYSVSREKKERFSLILESASTNQTSMYLCASSFTGQGRAGANVLTFGAGSRLTVL.

V and J are TRBV11-3 and TRBJ1-4; D is unresolved. This CDR3 comprises 15 residues. CDR1 SGHNT and CDR2 YENEEA come from the germline V gene. Trimming shortened V by 0 bases and J by 0 bases, and 5 bases separated the two germline ends. As DNA, the CDR3 is TGTGCCAGCAGCTTAGACAGAGCAACTAATGAAAAACTGTTTTTT. Translating it yields CASSLDRATNEKLFF.

The chain is built from TRBV13 and TRBJ2-1; 9 nucleotides agree with TRBD2. The CDR3 extends over 15 amino acids. V shed 5 bases, J shed 7 bases, and the junction held 9 bases outside the gene matches. Germline V gene lookup returns CDR1 PRHDT and CDR2 FYEKMQ (reference sequence). The CDR3 spells CASSAGAGGENEQFF. The CDR3 DNA is TGTGCCAGCAGCGCAGGGGCGGGAGGGGAGAATGAGCAGTTCTTC.

V and J are TRBV5-1 and TRBJ1-3; 8 bases fit TRBD1. V lost 4 bases and J lost 4; bases outside the gene matches: 7. Germline loops: CDR1 SGHRS, CDR2 YFSETQ. The CDR3 is 15 amino acids. In DNA, the CDR3 is TGCGCCAGCAGCCAACGGACAGGGACAGGAAACACCATATATTTT. It encodes CASSQRTGTGNTIYF. Complete variable domain (other parts from reference TRBV5-1 and TRBJ1-3): KAGVTQTPRYLIKTRGQQVTLSCSPISGHRSVSWYQQTPGQGLQFLFEYFSETQRNKGNFPGRFSGRQFSNSRSEMNVSTLELGDSALYLCASSQRTGTGNTIYFGEGSWLTVV.

The chain is built from TRBV5-1 and TRBJ2-7, with TRBD1 identical over 8 bases. Trimming cost V 3 bases and J 0 bases; bases outside gene matches: 8. This CDR3 has 16 residues. The germline gives CDR1 SGHRS, CDR2 YFSETQ. In DNA, the CDR3 is TGCGCCAGCAGCTGGGTGACAGGGGCGATCTCCTACGAGCAGTACTTC. Translation: CASSWVTGAISYEQYF. Variable domain in full (rest from reference TRBV5-1 and TRBJ2-7): KAGVTQTPRYLIKTRGQQVTLSCSPISGHRSVSWYQQTPGQGLQFLFEYFSETQRNKGNFPGRFSGRQFSNSRSEMNVSTLELGDSALYLCASSWVTGAISYEQYFGPGTRLTVT.

The chain couples TRBV10-3 to TRBJ1-1; the D is unclear. Germline V gene sequence: CDR1 ENHRY, CDR2 SYGVKD. The CDR3 covers 12 residues. Trimming shortened V by 1 base and J by 6 bases, and 6 bases separated the two germline ends. The CDR3 nucleotides read TGTGCCATCAGTGAGTTAGGCCCTGAAGCTTTCTTT. Translated, it gives CAISELGPEAFF.

V is TRBV5-6 and J is TRBJ2-4; D perhaps matches TRBD1 (5 bases). Trimming took off 4 bases at V and 0 bases at J, with 11 bases between the two ends. Germline V gene data show CDR1 as SGHDT and CDR2 as YYEEEE. The CDR3 runs 15 residues. The CDR3 protein is CASSPPGLAKNIQYF. Written as DNA, the CDR3 is TGTGCCAGCAGCCCCCCAGGGCTAGCCAAAAACATTCAGTACTTC.

This chain joins TRBV28 and TRBJ2-7; D gene uncertain. Between the trimmed V and J ends, which lost 6 bases and 0 bases, there was a span of 15 bases. Germline assignment: CDR1 MDHEN and CDR2 SYDVKM. CDR3 length: 15 residues. The DNA of the CDR3 is TGTGCCAGCAGATACTGGTCGGGCCTCTCCTACGAGCAGTACTTC. It encodes CASRYWSGLSYEQYF.

Points on this clone: Other DNA sequences in this specimen translate into the identical CDR3. The chain links TRBV5-4 to TRBJ2-5; no firm D call. CDR1 and CDR2 from the germline V gene are SGHNT and YYREEE (reference sequence). Trimming left V 0 bases short and J 1 base short, with 7 bases between. This CDR3 contains 14 residues. The CDR3 protein is CASSLGQFQETQYF. The CDR3 nucleotides read TGTGCCAGCAGCTTGGGGCAGTTCCAAGAGACCCAGTACTTC.